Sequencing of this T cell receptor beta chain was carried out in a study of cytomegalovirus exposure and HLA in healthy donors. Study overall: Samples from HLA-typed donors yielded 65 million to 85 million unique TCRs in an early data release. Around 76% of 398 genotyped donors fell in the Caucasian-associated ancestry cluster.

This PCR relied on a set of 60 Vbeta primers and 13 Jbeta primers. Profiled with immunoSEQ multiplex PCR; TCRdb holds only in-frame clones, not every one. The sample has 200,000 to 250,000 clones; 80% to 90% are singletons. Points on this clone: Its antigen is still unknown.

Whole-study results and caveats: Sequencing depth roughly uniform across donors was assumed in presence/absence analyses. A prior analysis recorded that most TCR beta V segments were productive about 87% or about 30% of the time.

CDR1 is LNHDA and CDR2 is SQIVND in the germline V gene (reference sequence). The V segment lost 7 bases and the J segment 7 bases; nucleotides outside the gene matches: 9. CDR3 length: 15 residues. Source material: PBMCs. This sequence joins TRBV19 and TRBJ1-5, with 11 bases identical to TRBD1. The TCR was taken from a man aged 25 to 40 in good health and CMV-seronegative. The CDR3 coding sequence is TGTGCCAGTACCCAGGGGGACAGGGGGGTACAGCCCCAGCATTTT. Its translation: CASTQGDRGVQPQHF.